This T cell receptor beta chain is drawn from a study of beta chain features in type 1 diabetes. The authors reverse transcribed all of the isolated RNA, so sequencing captured expressed TCRB transcripts. The data were produced by immunoSEQ multiplex PCR, yet TCRdb's version contains in-frame clones alone and is incomplete. The sample carries more than 150,000 clones, about 13% recorded once. Germline V gene data show CDR1 as SQVTM and CDR2 as ANQGSEA. The CDR3 covers 13 residues. V lost 4 bases, J lost 3 bases, and 6 bases stayed unmatched. There are many counts of this clone. Its target is unknown. Study-wide results and limits: Healthy donors had naive, central memory and Treg TCRB repertoires that appeared less similar than those seen among patients.

The chain joins TRBV29-1 to TRBJ2-7; 7 nucleotides match TRBD2. This TCR was recovered from a woman between 18 and 29 years old in good health. Source material: central memory CD4+ T cells from blood. The CDR3 here is CSVGLPSGYEQYF. The CDR3 coding sequence is TGCAGCGTTGGTCTTCCTAGCGGCTACGAGCAGTACTTC.